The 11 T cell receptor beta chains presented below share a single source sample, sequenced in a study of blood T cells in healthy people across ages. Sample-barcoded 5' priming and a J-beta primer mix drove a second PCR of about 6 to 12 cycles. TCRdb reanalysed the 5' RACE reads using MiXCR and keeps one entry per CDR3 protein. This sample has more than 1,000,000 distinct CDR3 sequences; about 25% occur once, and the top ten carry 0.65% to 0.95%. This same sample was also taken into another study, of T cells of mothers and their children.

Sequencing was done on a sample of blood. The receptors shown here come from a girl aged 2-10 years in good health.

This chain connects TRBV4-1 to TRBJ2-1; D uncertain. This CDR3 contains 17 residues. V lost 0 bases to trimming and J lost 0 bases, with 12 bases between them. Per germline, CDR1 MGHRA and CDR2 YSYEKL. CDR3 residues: CASSQDPVAGSYNEQFF. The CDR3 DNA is TGCGCCAGCAGCCAAGACCCCGTGGCAGGCTCCTACAATGAGCAGTTCTTC.

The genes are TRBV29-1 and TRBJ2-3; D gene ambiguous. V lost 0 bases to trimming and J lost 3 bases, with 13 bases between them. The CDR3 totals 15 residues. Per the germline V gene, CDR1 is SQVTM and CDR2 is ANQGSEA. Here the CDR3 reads CSVEDRRVSTDTQYF. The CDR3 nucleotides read TGCAGCGTTGAAGACCGAAGGGTCTCGACAGATACGCAGTATTTT.

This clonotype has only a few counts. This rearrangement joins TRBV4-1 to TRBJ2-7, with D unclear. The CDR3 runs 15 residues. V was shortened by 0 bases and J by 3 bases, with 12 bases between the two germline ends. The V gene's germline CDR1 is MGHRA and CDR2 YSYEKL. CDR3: CASSQEGRFGYEQYF. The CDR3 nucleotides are TGCGCCAGCAGCCAAGAAGGAAGGTTCGGCTACGAGCAGTACTTC.

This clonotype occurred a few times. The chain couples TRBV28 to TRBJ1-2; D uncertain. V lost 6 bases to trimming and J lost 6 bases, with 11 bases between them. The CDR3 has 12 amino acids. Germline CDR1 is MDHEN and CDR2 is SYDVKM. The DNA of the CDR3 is TGTGCCAGCAGCTTCATGGGGAATGGCTACACCTTC. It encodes CASSFMGNGYTF.

The CDR3 spells CASSLGTPLGEQYF. The CDR3 DNA follows: TGCGCCAGCAGCCTCGGGACCCCCTTGGGCGAGCAGTACTTC. The V gene is TRBV5-1, the J gene TRBJ2-7; D might be TRBD1 or TRBD2, each matching 5 bases. The germline CDR1 and CDR2 sequences are SGHRS and YFSETQ. CDR3 length: 14 residues. The germline V and J ends were trimmed by 4 bases and 6 bases, with 17 bases remaining between them.

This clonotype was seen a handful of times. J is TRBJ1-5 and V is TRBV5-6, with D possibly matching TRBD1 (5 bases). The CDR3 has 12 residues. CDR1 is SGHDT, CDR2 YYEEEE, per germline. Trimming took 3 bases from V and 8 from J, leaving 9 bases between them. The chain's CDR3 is CASSWGGEPQHF. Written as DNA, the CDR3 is TGTGCCAGCAGCTGGGGGGGTGAGCCCCAGCATTTT.

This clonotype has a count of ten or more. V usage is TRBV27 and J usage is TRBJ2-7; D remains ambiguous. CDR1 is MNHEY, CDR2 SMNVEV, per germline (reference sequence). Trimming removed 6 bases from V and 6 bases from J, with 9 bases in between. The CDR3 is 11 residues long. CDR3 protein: CASSGDGEQYF. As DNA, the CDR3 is TGTGCCAGCAGCGGTGATGGCGAGCAGTACTTC.

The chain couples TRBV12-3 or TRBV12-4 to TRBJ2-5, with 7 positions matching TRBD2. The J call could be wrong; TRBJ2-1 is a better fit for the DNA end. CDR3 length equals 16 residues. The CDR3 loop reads CASSPLREARTNEQFF. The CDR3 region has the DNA TGTGCCAGCAGTCCTCTACGGGAGGCCCGCACCAATGAGCAGTTCTTC.

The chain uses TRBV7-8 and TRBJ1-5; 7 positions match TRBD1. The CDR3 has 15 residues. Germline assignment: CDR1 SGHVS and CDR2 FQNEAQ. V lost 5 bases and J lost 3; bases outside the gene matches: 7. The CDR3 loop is CASSQGGQFNQPQHF. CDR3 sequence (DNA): TGTGCCAGCAGCCAGGGGGGCCAGTTCAATCAGCCCCAGCATTTT.

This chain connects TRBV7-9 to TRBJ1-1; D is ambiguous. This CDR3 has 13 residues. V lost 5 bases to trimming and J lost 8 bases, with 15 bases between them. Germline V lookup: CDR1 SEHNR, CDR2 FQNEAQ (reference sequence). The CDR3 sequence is CASSPRLSGEAFF. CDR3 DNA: TGTGCCAGCAGCCCCCGCTTGTCGGGAGAAGCTTTCTTT.

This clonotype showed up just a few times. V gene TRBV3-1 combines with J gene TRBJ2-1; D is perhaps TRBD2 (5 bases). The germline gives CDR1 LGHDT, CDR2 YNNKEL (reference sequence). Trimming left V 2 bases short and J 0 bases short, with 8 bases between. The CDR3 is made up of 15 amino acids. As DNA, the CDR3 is TGTGCCAGCAGCCAAAGCGCGGGCTCCTACAATGAGCAGTTCTTC. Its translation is CASSQSAGSYNEQFF.